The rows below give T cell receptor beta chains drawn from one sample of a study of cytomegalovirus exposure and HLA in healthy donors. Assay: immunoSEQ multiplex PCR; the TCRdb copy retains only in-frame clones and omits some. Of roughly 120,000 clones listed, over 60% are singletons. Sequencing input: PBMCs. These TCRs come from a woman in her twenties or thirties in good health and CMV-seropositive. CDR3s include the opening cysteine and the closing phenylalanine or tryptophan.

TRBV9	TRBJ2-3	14	CASSVATTGRTQYF
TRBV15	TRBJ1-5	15	CATSLPGQGAKPQHF
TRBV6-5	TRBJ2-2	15	CASSYSRGRDGELFF
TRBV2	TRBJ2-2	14	CASRYRGNTGELFF
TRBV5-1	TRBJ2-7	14	CASSLGDRAHEQYF
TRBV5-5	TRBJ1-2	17	CASSLGTGYNLNYGYTF
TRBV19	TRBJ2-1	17	CASSTVTGGVSYNEQFF
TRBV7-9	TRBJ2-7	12	CASSLKAGEQYF
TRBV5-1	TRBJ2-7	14	CASTTGSLGYEQYF
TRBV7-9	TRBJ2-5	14	CASSGTGNGETQYF
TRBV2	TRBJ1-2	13	CASMGQGSRGYTF
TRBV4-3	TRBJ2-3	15	CASRPTAGGVDTQYF
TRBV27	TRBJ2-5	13	CASSASYAETQYF
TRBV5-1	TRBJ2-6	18	CASSSGTAVGAGANVLTF
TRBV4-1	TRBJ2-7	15	CASSKGLAGGPEQYF
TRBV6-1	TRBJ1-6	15	CASSALGGENSPLHF
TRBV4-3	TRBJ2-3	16	CASSLGRDRGSDTQYF